These T cell receptor beta chains were read from a single sample in a study of neurological immune-mediated disorders. Each CDR3 protein gets one entry after TCRdb re-called the 5' RACE reads with MiXCR. Here the sample spans some 43,000 distinct CDR3 sequences, approximately 11% being singletons. Specimen: PBMCs. Source of these receptors: a male donor with HTLV-1-associated myelopathy (HAM/TSP). The CDR3 runs from the conserved cysteine through the conserved F or W. Fields, in order: V gene, D gene, clone size, J gene, CDR3 DNA, CDR3 protein. A D gene is named only where the DNA matches it firmly. Part of the rows lack a size; the others show once, few, many or a class for expanded clones.

v_call: TRBV5-1; d_call: -; clone_size: few; j_call: TRBJ2-3; cdr3_nt: TGCGCCAGCAGCTCCTATAGTCAATCTAGCACAGATACGCAGTATTTT; cdr3_aa: CASSSYSQSSTDTQYF
v_call: TRBV20-1; d_call: TRBD2; clone_size: many; j_call: TRBJ2-5; cdr3_nt: TGCAGTGCGGGCGATACTAGCGGGGGGGCGGAGACCCAGTACTTC; cdr3_aa: CSAGDTSGGAETQYF
v_call: TRBV3-1; d_call: -; clone_size: -; j_call: TRBJ2-1; cdr3_nt: TGTGCCAGCAGCCAACTACAAACGGGCTCCATTGTTTTC; cdr3_aa: CASSQLQTGSIVF
v_call: TRBV20-1; d_call: TRBD1; clone_size: -; j_call: TRBJ2-3; cdr3_nt: TGCAGTGCTAGCCCCGCGGACAGGCTGAGCACAGATACGCAGTATTTT; cdr3_aa: CSASPADRLSTDTQYF
v_call: TRBV14; d_call: TRBD1; clone_size: -; j_call: TRBJ1-4; cdr3_nt: TGTGCCAGCAGCCGCTTACCGGGACAGGGGCTTTCAACTAATGAAAAACTGTTTTTT; cdr3_aa: CASSRLPGQGLSTNEKLFF
v_call: TRBV19; d_call: TRBD2; clone_size: many; j_call: TRBJ2-3; cdr3_nt: TGTGCCAGAGGGACTAGCGGAGGCACAGATACGCAGTATTTT; cdr3_aa: CARGTSGGTDTQYF
v_call: TRBV15; d_call: -; clone_size: many; j_call: TRBJ2-7; cdr3_nt: TGTGCCACCAGCAGGGGTACCGGGACCTCCTACGAGCAGTACTTC; cdr3_aa: CATSRGTGTSYEQYF
v_call: TRBV12-3/TRBV12-4; d_call: -; clone_size: many; j_call: TRBJ2-2; cdr3_nt: TGTGCCAGCAGTTCCAGGGGGAACACCGGGGAGCTGTTTTTT; cdr3_aa: CASSSRGNTGELFF
v_call: TRBV7-2; d_call: -; clone_size: many; j_call: TRBJ2-1; cdr3_nt: TGTGCCAGCAGCCCACCAACTAGGGGTGAGCAGTTCTTC; cdr3_aa: CASSPPTRGEQFF
v_call: TRBV20-1; d_call: -; clone_size: few; j_call: TRBJ1-2; cdr3_nt: TGCAGTGACAGGGACGGGAACTATGGCTACACCTTC; cdr3_aa: CSDRDGNYGYTF
v_call: TRBV2; d_call: -; clone_size: many; j_call: TRBJ1-3; cdr3_nt: TGTGCCAGCAGTGAAGAAGAGATGTCTGGAAACACCATATATTTT; cdr3_aa: CASSEEEMSGNTIYF
v_call: TRBV7-2; d_call: -; clone_size: many; j_call: TRBJ1-5; cdr3_nt: TGTGCCAGCAACAAGGGGGAGGTTGGCAATCAGCCCCAGCATTTT; cdr3_aa: CASNKGEVGNQPQHF
v_call: TRBV2; d_call: -; clone_size: few; j_call: TRBJ2-1; cdr3_nt: TGTGCCAGCAGTGAGGTCGTCAATGAGCAGTTCTTC; cdr3_aa: CASSEVVNEQFF
v_call: TRBV5-1; d_call: -; clone_size: many; j_call: TRBJ2-2; cdr3_nt: TGCGCCAGCAGCTTGAGCGGACAGCCGAACACCGGGGAGCTGTTTTTT; cdr3_aa: CASSLSGQPNTGELFF
v_call: TRBV12-3/TRBV12-4; d_call: -; clone_size: medium-sized; j_call: TRBJ1-5; cdr3_nt: TGTGCCAGCACCATCGACAGGCCCTCGCCCCAGCATTTT; cdr3_aa: CASTIDRPSPQHF
v_call: TRBV5-1; d_call: TRBD1; clone_size: many; j_call: TRBJ1-1; cdr3_nt: TGCGCCAGCAGCTCCCAGGGGGCGGACACTGAAGCTTTCTTT; cdr3_aa: CASSSQGADTEAFF
v_call: TRBV5-1; d_call: -; clone_size: -; j_call: TRBJ2-5; cdr3_nt: TGCGCCAGCAAAGTCGTAGTCCAAGAGACCCAGTACTTC; cdr3_aa: CASKVVVQETQYF
v_call: TRBV15; d_call: TRBD1; clone_size: many; j_call: TRBJ2-7; cdr3_nt: TGTGCCACCAGCAGAGATCCGGGGTGGGGACAGGGGGCTTCCTACGAGCAGTACTTC; cdr3_aa: CATSRDPGWGQGASYEQYF
v_call: TRBV3-1; d_call: -; clone_size: many; j_call: TRBJ2-7; cdr3_nt: TGTGCCAGCAGTAAAGGGAACGAGCAGTACTTC; cdr3_aa: CASSKGNEQYF
v_call: TRBV20-1; d_call: TRBD1; clone_size: many; j_call: TRBJ1-6; cdr3_nt: TGCAGTGCTAAGGACAGGGGAGATTCACCCCTCCACTTT; cdr3_aa: CSAKDRGDSPLHF
v_call: TRBV20-1; d_call: -; clone_size: many; j_call: TRBJ1-1; cdr3_nt: TGCAGTGCTGAGAGGGGGTGGGAAGCTTTCTTT; cdr3_aa: CSAERGWEAFF
v_call: TRBV5-6; d_call: -; clone_size: many; j_call: TRBJ1-5; cdr3_nt: TGTGCCAGCAGACGGTACAGTGGAAATCAGCCCCAGCATTTT; cdr3_aa: CASRRYSGNQPQHF
v_call: TRBV15; d_call: -; clone_size: many; j_call: TRBJ2-5; cdr3_nt: TGTGCCACCAGCAGAGATTTGTGGGCCGCTCAAGAGACCCAGTACTTC; cdr3_aa: CATSRDLWAAQETQYF
v_call: TRBV20-1; d_call: TRBD1; clone_size: many; j_call: TRBJ1-2; cdr3_nt: TGCAGTGCTTCCCGGACAGGGGGCTACTATGGCTACACCTTC; cdr3_aa: CSASRTGGYYGYTF
v_call: TRBV12-3/TRBV12-4; d_call: TRBD2; clone_size: few; j_call: TRBJ2-5; cdr3_nt: TGTGCCAGCAGTCTAGCGGGGGTACAAGAGACCCAGTACTTC; cdr3_aa: CASSLAGVQETQYF
v_call: TRBV5-1; d_call: TRBD1; clone_size: many; j_call: TRBJ1-5; cdr3_nt: TGCGCCAGCAGCCCAGGGGACAGTTCAATCGGGCCCCAGCATTTT; cdr3_aa: CASSPGDSSIGPQHF
v_call: TRBV7-8; d_call: -; clone_size: many; j_call: TRBJ1-1; cdr3_nt: TGTGCCAGCAGCCCGTACGGGGACACTGAAGCTTTCTTT; cdr3_aa: CASSPYGDTEAFF
v_call: TRBV5-6; d_call: -; clone_size: few; j_call: TRBJ1-4; cdr3_nt: TGTGCCAGCAGCTTGTTGGGCAGGGGCAATGAAAAACTGTTTTTT; cdr3_aa: CASSLLGRGNEKLFF
v_call: TRBV5-6; d_call: -; clone_size: many; j_call: TRBJ2-5; cdr3_nt: TGTGCCAGCAGCTTGACAGCCAGGGAGACCCAGTACTTC; cdr3_aa: CASSLTARETQYF
v_call: TRBV5-1; d_call: TRBD1; clone_size: many; j_call: TRBJ2-1; cdr3_nt: TGCGCCAGCAGCCTAGACAGGGGGCCCGGCAATGAGCAGTTCTTC; cdr3_aa: CASSLDRGPGNEQFF
v_call: TRBV10-1; d_call: -; clone_size: many; j_call: TRBJ2-2; cdr3_nt: TGCGCCAGCAGTGAAAACAGGGCAGGAACCGGGGAGCTGTTTTTT; cdr3_aa: CASSENRAGTGELFF
v_call: TRBV28; d_call: TRBD1; clone_size: many; j_call: TRBJ2-4; cdr3_nt: TGTGCCAGCAGTCCGTCCCAGGGGGTGAACATTCAGTACTTC; cdr3_aa: CASSPSQGVNIQYF
v_call: TRBV5-1; d_call: -; clone_size: many; j_call: TRBJ2-7; cdr3_nt: TGCGCCAGCAGCACCGGACAGCGCCGGCCGTACTTC; cdr3_aa: CASSTGQRRPYF
v_call: TRBV5-1; d_call: TRBD2; clone_size: many; j_call: TRBJ2-5; cdr3_nt: TGCGCCAGCAGCTTCCTAGCGGGGGTGAGTCAAGAGACCCAGTACTTC; cdr3_aa: CASSFLAGVSQETQYF
v_call: TRBV7-2; d_call: -; clone_size: -; j_call: TRBJ1-2; cdr3_nt: TGTGCCAGCAGCTACAAAAAGGACAGCAACTATGGCTACACCTTC; cdr3_aa: CASSYKKDSNYGYTF
v_call: TRBV3-1; d_call: -; clone_size: many; j_call: TRBJ1-1; cdr3_nt: TGTGCCAGCAGCCAAATGTACAGGGTGAACACTGAAGCTTTCTTT; cdr3_aa: CASSQMYRVNTEAFF
v_call: TRBV7-6; d_call: -; clone_size: many; j_call: TRBJ1-2; cdr3_nt: TGTGCCACATCCTTCCAAGGGTACTACACCTTC; cdr3_aa: CATSFQGYYTF
v_call: TRBV5-1; d_call: TRBD1; clone_size: many; j_call: TRBJ2-7; cdr3_nt: TGCGCCAGCAGCTCCGGGACAGGGACCTACGAGCAGTACTTC; cdr3_aa: CASSSGTGTYEQYF
v_call: TRBV15; d_call: -; clone_size: many; j_call: TRBJ2-3; cdr3_nt: TGTGCCACCAGCAGCGGGAGAGGGATCGCAGATACGCAGTATTTT; cdr3_aa: CATSSGRGIADTQYF
v_call: TRBV12-2; d_call: -; clone_size: -; j_call: TRBJ2-7; cdr3_nt: TGTGCAAGTCGCTTAGGGGGACTAGCTTCCGAGCAGTACTTC; cdr3_aa: CASRLGGLASEQYF
v_call: TRBV5-4; d_call: -; clone_size: many; j_call: TRBJ2-5; cdr3_nt: TGTGCCAGCAGCGCCTGGGACCGGAGGGAGACCCAGTACTTC; cdr3_aa: CASSAWDRRETQYF
v_call: TRBV7-8; d_call: -; clone_size: many; j_call: TRBJ1-3; cdr3_nt: TGTGCCAGCAGCTTGCAGGGGACATCTGGAAACACCATATATTTT; cdr3_aa: CASSLQGTSGNTIYF
v_call: TRBV5-1; d_call: -; clone_size: few; j_call: TRBJ1-6; cdr3_nt: TGCGCCAGCAGCGCAAGACAGGCGAATTCACCCCTCCACTTT; cdr3_aa: CASSARQANSPLHF
v_call: TRBV4-3; d_call: TRBD1; clone_size: many; j_call: TRBJ2-2; cdr3_nt: TGCGCCAGCAGCCCGGGACAGGGGGCGTTGTACACCGGGGAGCTGTTTTTT; cdr3_aa: CASSPGQGALYTGELFF
v_call: TRBV5-1; d_call: -; clone_size: many; j_call: TRBJ1-5; cdr3_nt: TGCGCCAGCAGCTTGGGAGGTGATCAGCCCCAGCATTTT; cdr3_aa: CASSLGGDQPQHF
v_call: TRBV20-1; d_call: -; clone_size: many; j_call: TRBJ2-3; cdr3_nt: TGCAGTGCTACTTCTAGCGCGTTTGGTACAGATACGCAGTATTTT; cdr3_aa: CSATSSAFGTDTQYF
v_call: TRBV9; d_call: -; clone_size: many; j_call: TRBJ1-1; cdr3_nt: TGTGCCAGCAGCCGCCGACAGAACACTGAAGCTTTCTTT; cdr3_aa: CASSRRQNTEAFF
v_call: TRBV4-3; d_call: -; clone_size: many; j_call: TRBJ1-1; cdr3_nt: TGCGCCAGCAGCCAAGAACCAGGTTCGGTCACTGAAGCTTTCTTT; cdr3_aa: CASSQEPGSVTEAFF
v_call: TRBV27; d_call: -; clone_size: many; j_call: TRBJ2-4; cdr3_nt: TGTGCCACTTCAACGAAGCCCAAAAACATTCAGTACTTC; cdr3_aa: CATSTKPKNIQYF
v_call: TRBV20-1; d_call: -; clone_size: many; j_call: TRBJ2-7; cdr3_nt: TGCAGTGCTAGAGTCCCGTGGGACTACGAGCAGTACTTC; cdr3_aa: CSARVPWDYEQYF
v_call: TRBV6-5; d_call: TRBD1; clone_size: many; j_call: TRBJ1-2; cdr3_nt: TGTGCCAGCTCCTCGGGACAGGGGGTTCGTTACTATGGCTACACCTTC; cdr3_aa: CASSSGQGVRYYGYTF
v_call: TRBV20-1; d_call: -; clone_size: many; j_call: TRBJ2-7; cdr3_nt: TGCAGTGCTAGAGGAGGCTACACCTACGAGCAGTACTTC; cdr3_aa: CSARGGYTYEQYF
v_call: TRBV10-3; d_call: -; clone_size: many; j_call: TRBJ2-7; cdr3_nt: TGTGCCATCAGTGAGTCTGTCCCCTCCTACGAGCAGTACTTC; cdr3_aa: CAISESVPSYEQYF
v_call: TRBV6-2/TRBV6-3; d_call: -; clone_size: many; j_call: TRBJ1-5; cdr3_nt: TGTGCCAGCAGTTACTCAAGAGGGGGAGGCGGCAATCAGCCCCAGCATTTT; cdr3_aa: CASSYSRGGGGNQPQHF